The subject of this entry is one T cell receptor (beta chain). This entry comes from a study of blood T cell repertoires in COVID-19. Overall study: Sample material is recorded as cDNA or gDNA derived from T cells, B-cell-depleted T cells, or PBMCs.

Original methodology: Estimates of nucleated cell counts were drawn from the amplification of reference gene primers. TCRdb's copy holds only in-frame clones and misses some; the assay was immunoSEQ multiplex PCR. V and J calls and clone size are those listed in that table; D and trimming were worked out from the DNA. The data hold 140,000 to 150,000 clones, with around nine tenths observed a single time. Trimming pared 4 bases from V and 0 bases from J, leaving 7 bases between. The CDR3 length is 13 residues. Germline V gene sequence: CDR1 SQVTM, CDR2 ANQGSEA. V and J are TRBV29-1 and TRBJ1-3; no clear D gene. The sequencing sample was made of peripheral blood. The source is a man aged 55 to 70 with active or convalescent COVID-19. The CDR3 region has the DNA TGCAGCGTTGTTACTAGCTCTGGAAACACCATATATTTT. It yields the protein CSVVTSSGNTIYF.